These T cell receptor beta chains were read from a single sample in a study of OX40 agonist ivuxolimab in advanced cancers. Sequencing was performed with immunoSEQ multiplex PCR; in TCRdb, only in-frame clones are kept and a portion is missing. Of over 65,000 clones listed, around 92% are singletons. Source: CD4+ or CD8+ T cells sorted from blood, taken in a trial of the OX40 agonist ivuxolimab. These receptors came from an adult with an advanced solid tumor such as melanoma, head and neck, liver or kidney cancer. Both conserved end residues are part of each CDR3. Fields, in order: J gene, V gene, CDR3 protein.

>TRBJ1-5|TRBV2
CASSELGPQHF
>TRBJ1-2|TRBV7-2
CASSHNVGQGYGYTF
>TRBJ2-3|TRBV5-6
CASSLVLDTTDTQYF
>TRBJ1-5|TRBV7-8
CASSLIGGSANQPQHF
>TRBJ2-7|TRBV11-1
CASSLAGGQFYEQYF
>TRBJ1-1|TRBV7-6
CASSQAVPSEAFF
>TRBJ2-3|TRBV18
CASSASTDTQYF
>TRBJ2-7|TRBV11-3
CASSLASYEQYF
>TRBJ2-3|TRBV27
CASSLSRGGGGDTQYF
>TRBJ2-1|TRBV11-3
CASSLEQRTGLYNEQFF
>TRBJ1-5|TRBV5-1
CASSLAANQPQHF
>TRBJ1-1|TRBV6-7
CASSYREWGRTNTEAFF
>TRBJ2-6|TRBV5-1
CASSLAGVSGANVLTF
>TRBJ2-3|TRBV28
CASRTLGGEGQADTDTQYF
>TRBJ2-3|TRBV15
CATSPRLAGAADTQYF
>TRBJ2-7|TRBV5-6
CASTVRGEQYF
>TRBJ2-3|TRBV21-1
CASSGTSGKTDTQYF
>TRBJ2-2|TRBV2
CASSELGGGELFF
>TRBJ1-5|TRBV6-6
CASSYGMRGLPQHF
>TRBJ2-7|TRBV5-1
CASSLSQGASYEQYF
>TRBJ2-5|TRBV11-1
CASSSRDRTKETQYF
>TRBJ2-3|TRBV30
CAWSGLAMADTQYF